One and the same sample provided the 9 T cell receptor beta chains below, sequenced in a study of blood T cell repertoires in COVID-19. Some clones are missing from TCRdb's copy, which holds only in-frame ones; the method was immunoSEQ multiplex PCR. Seen here are about 360,000 clones, around nine tenths observed once, and the top ten hold 3%. What was sequenced was peripheral blood. The receptors derive from a human donor in a cohort sampled during active COVID-19.

This rearrangement joins TRBV15 to TRBJ1-2; 8 nucleotides align to TRBD1. CDR1 and CDR2 from the germline V gene are LNHNV and YYDKDF (reference sequence). The CDR3 runs to 15 residues. V was clipped by 0 bases and J by 0 bases; unmatched bases: 0. CDR3 protein: CATSRETGANYGYTF. The CDR3, as DNA: TGTGCCACCAGCAGAGAGACAGGGGCTAACTATGGCTACACCTTC.

This clone was found once. V is TRBV12-3 or TRBV12-4 and J is TRBJ2-3; D remains unclear. Trimming pared 7 bases from V and 1 base from J, leaving 9 bases between. The CDR3 is made up of 13 amino acids. CDR3 sequence reads: CASNARGTDTQYF. CDR3 DNA sequence: TGTGCCAGCAATGCTCGCGGCACAGATACGCAGTATTTT.

CDR3 nucleotides: TGCAGCGTTGGGGACAGGGGGAATCAGCCCCAGCATTTT. It yields the protein CSVGDRGNQPQHF. The genes are TRBV29-1 and TRBJ1-5; 11 bases align to TRBD1. Per the germline V gene, CDR1 is SQVTM and CDR2 is ANQGSEA. J was trimmed by 4 bases and V by 4 bases; bases with no gene match: 0. The CDR3 has 13 residues.

The chain combines TRBV28 with TRBJ1-1; unclear D gene. This CDR3 comprises 10 residues. The germline CDR1 and CDR2 sequences are MDHEN and SYDVKM. Trimming took off 11 bases at V and 3 bases at J, with 7 bases between the two ends. As DNA, the CDR3 is TGTGCCTCTGAGGACACTGAAGCTTTCTTT. Its protein is CASEDTEAFF.

CDR3 residues: CASSYSSNGTPNPYEQYF. The CDR3, as DNA: TGTGCCAGCAGTTACTCGAGCAACGGGACACCGAATCCCTACGAGCAGTACTTC. The chain uses TRBV6-2 or TRBV6-3 and TRBJ2-7; tentative D call: TRBD1 (6 bases). CDR1 MNHEY and CDR2 SVGEGT come from the germline V gene. V lost 0 bases to trimming and J lost 2 bases, with 20 bases between them. This CDR3 spans 18 amino acids.

V and J are TRBV11-2 and TRBJ2-7, with 12 bases that match TRBD2. V dropped 5 bases and J dropped 6; count of bases not matched to a gene: 5. The CDR3 sequence is 14 residues long. Germline V gives CDR1 SGHAT, CDR2 FQNNGV. CDR3 residues: CASSRLTSGSEQYF. The CDR3 nucleotides read TGTGCCAGCAGCCGATTGACTAGCGGGAGCGAGCAGTACTTC.

This clone was seen just once. The genes are TRBV7-9 and TRBJ2-7; TRBD2 agrees at 8 bases. The CDR3 length is 15 residues. The trim removed 0 bases at V and 6 bases at J, leaving 7 bases unmatched. The V gene's germline CDR1 is SEHNR and CDR2 FQNEAQ (reference sequence). This chain's CDR3 is CASSLATLGRGEQYF. The DNA for the CDR3 is TGTGCCAGCAGCTTAGCGACGCTCGGGAGGGGCGAGCAGTACTTC.

The genes are TRBV5-8 and TRBJ1-2; 8 bases align to TRBD1. CDR1 and CDR2 (germline): SGHTS, YDEGEE. The CDR3 length is 14 residues. V lost 2 bases, J lost 6 bases, and 6 bases stayed unmatched. The chain's CDR3 is CASSFGQGGDGYTF. The CDR3 DNA reads TGTGCCAGCAGCTTTGGACAGGGCGGTGATGGCTACACCTTC.

In this sample, this clone turned up once. The chain carries TRBV7-3 and TRBJ2-1, with a weak D call TRBD2 (6 bases). Trimming stripped 2 bases from V and 4 bases from J, with 12 bases between. The CDR3 consists of 15 residues. Germline loops: CDR1 SGHTA, CDR2 FQGTGA. CDR3 amino acids: CASSLGGSGYNEQFF. The CDR3 DNA is TGTGCCAGCAGCTTAGGGGGGAGCGGATACAATGAGCAGTTCTTC.